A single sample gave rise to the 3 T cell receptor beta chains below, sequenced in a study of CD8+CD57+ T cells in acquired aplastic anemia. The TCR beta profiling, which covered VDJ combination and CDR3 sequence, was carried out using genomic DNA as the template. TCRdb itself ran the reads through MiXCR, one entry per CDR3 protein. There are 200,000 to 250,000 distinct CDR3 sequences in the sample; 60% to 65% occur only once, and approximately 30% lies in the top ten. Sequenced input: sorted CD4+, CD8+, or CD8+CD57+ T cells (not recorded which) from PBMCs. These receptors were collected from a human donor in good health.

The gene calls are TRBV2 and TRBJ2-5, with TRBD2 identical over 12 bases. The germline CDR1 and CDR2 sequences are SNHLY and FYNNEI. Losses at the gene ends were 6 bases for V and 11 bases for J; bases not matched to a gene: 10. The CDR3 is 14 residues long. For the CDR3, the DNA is TGTGCCAGCAGCGAATCTAGCGGGGGGGCGGTGCAGTACTTC. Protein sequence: CASSESSGGAVQYF. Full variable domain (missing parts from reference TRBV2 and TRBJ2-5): EPEVTQTPSHQVTQMGQEVILRCVPISNHLYFYWYRQILGQKVEFLVSFYNNEISEKSEIFDDQFSVERPDGSNFTLKIRSTKLEDSAMYFCASSESSGGAVQYFGPGTRLLVL.

Written as DNA, the CDR3 is TGTGCCTCAAGAGGGACAGAGAACACTGAAGCTTTCTTT. Translated: CASRGTENTEAFF. The chain combines TRBV24-1 with TRBJ1-1; 7 bases are a match to TRBD1. The length of the CDR3 is 13 residues. Germline V gene data show CDR1 as KGHDR and CDR2 as SFDVKD. The V segment lost 12 bases and the J segment 1 base; nucleotides outside the gene matches: 7.

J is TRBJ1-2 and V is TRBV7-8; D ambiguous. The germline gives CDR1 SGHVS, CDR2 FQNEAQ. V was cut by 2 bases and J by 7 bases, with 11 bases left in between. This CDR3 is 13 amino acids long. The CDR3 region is CASSLRDLFGYTF. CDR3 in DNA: TGTGCCAGCAGCTTACGGGATCTCTTTGGCTACACCTTC.